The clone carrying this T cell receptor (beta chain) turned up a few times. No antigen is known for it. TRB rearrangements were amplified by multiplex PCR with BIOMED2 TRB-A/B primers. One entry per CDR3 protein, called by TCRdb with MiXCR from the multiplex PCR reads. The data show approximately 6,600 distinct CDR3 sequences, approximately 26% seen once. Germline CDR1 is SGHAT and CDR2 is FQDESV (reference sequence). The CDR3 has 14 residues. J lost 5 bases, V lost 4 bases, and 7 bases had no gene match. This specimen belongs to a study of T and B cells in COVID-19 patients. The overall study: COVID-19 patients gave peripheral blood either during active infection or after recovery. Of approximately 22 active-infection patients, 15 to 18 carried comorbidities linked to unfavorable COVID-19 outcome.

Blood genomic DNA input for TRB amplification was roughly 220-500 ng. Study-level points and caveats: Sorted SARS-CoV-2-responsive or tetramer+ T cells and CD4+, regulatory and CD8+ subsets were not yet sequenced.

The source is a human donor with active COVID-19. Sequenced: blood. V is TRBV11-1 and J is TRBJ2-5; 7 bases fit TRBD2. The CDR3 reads CASSSLSGVETQYF. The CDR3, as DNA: TGTGCCAGCAGCTCTCTCAGCGGGGTGGAGACCCAGTACTTC.